This TCR beta chain was retrieved from a study of shared clonotypes between healthy human individuals. Each of the donors was a healthy adult who was HIV-negative and had not had a recent acute infection or vaccination. The CDR3 consists of 15 residues. Germline CDR1 reads MDHEN; CDR2 reads SYDVKM. V lost 6 bases, J lost 4 bases, and 8 bases stayed unmatched. TCRdb's table, derived via immunoSEQ multiplex PCR, lists solely in-frame clones and lacks some. This repertoire shows around 95,000 clones, 67% found once; its top ten account for about 48%. This TCR derives from a man younger than 45 in good health. Sequencing input: memory CD8+ T cells sorted from blood. Noted subset: CD45RO+ cells pooled with CCR7-negative TemRA cells. The chain uses TRBV28 and TRBJ2-7; 11 positions match TRBD2. CDR3 loop: CASRQTSGRGYEQYF. The CDR3 DNA sequence: TGTGCCAGCAGGCAAACTAGCGGGAGAGGTTACGAGCAGTACTTC.